The entry below gives a single T cell receptor (beta chain) sequence along with its context. The antigen is unknown. Sequencing used immunoSEQ multiplex PCR; TCRdb keeps in-frame clones, though not all of them. The profile covers 100,000 or so clones, with approximately 93% appearing a single time and less than 0.2% taken by the ten largest. This sample is part of a study of OX40 agonist ivuxolimab in advanced cancers. Across the study: Patients were infused with ivuxolimab every 2 weeks at 0.01 to 10 mg/kg.

Study-wide points: Specificity for antigen went undetermined in the expanded peripheral T cells. The authors also found low normalized T-cell clonal expansion in some nonresponders.

This specimen consisted of CD4+ or CD8+ T cells sorted from blood, obtained in a trial of the OX40 agonist ivuxolimab. The TCR originated in an adult with an advanced solid tumor such as melanoma, head and neck, liver or kidney cancer.

The CDR3 reads CASLDRASGANVLTF. CDR3 coding DNA: TGTGCCAGCCTAGACAGGGCCTCTGGGGCCAACGTCCTGACTTTC. The genes are TRBV28 and TRBJ2-6; 7 bases fit TRBD1. The V gene's germline CDR1 is MDHEN and CDR2 SYDVKM. There are 15 residues in the CDR3. The J segment lost 0 bases and the V segment lost 8 bases, leaving 4 bases of the junction unmatched.